This T cell receptor beta chain was recovered during a study of shared clonotypes between healthy human individuals. On the study more broadly: Three CD4 naive, three CD4 memory, two CD8 naive and one CD8 memory plate were used per donor. Study observations and caveats: In general, naive subsets displayed greater estimated richness than memory subsets did. An effect of sequencing depth on clonotype sharing among donors was expected.

The CDR3 is 15 residues long. J lost 2 bases, V lost 3 bases, and 5 bases had no gene match. Germline values: CDR1 MGHRA, CDR2 YSYEKL. Comment on this clone: Its antigen remains unknown.

Per the original methods: Because ImmunoSEQ provided only junction sequences with no quality scores, the filtering differed. Clones were sequenced by immunoSEQ multiplex PCR, and TCRdb holds only the in-frame ones, with some missing. V and J calls and clone size are as listed in that table; D and trimming were resolved from the DNA. This table has roughly 400,000 clones, around 96% appearing once. The V gene is TRBV4-1, the J gene TRBJ1-2, with 8 bases aligning to TRBD1. The receptor comes from a man younger than 40 in good health. Sequencing input: memory CD8+ T cells sorted from blood. Described subset: CD45RO+ cells pooled with CCR7-negative TemRA cells. In DNA form, the CDR3 reads TGCGCCAGCAGCCACCAGGACAGGGCGAACTATGGCTACACCTTC. Residues: CASSHQDRANYGYTF.